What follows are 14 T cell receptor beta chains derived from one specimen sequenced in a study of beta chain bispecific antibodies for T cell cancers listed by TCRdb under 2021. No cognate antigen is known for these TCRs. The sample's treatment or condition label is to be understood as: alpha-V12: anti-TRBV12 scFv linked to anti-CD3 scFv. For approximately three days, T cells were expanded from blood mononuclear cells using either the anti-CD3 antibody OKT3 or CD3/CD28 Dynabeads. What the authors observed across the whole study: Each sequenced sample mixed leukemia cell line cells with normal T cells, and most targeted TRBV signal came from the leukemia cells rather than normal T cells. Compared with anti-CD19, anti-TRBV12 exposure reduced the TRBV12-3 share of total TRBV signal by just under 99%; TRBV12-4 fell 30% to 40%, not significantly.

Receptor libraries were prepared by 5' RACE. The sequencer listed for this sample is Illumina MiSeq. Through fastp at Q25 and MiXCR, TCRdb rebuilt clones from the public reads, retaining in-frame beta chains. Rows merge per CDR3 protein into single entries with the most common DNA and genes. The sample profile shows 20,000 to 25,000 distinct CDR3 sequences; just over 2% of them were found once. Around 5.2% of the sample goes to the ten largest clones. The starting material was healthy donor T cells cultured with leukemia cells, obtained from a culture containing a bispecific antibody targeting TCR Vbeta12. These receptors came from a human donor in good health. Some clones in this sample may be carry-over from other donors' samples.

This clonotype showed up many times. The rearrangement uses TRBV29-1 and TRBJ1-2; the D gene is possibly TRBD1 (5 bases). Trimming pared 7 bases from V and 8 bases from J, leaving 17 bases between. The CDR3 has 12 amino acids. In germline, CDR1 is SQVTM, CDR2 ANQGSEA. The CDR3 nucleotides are TGCAGCGCTCGCACAGGAACTCGCGGCTACACCTTC. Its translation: CSARTGTRGYTF.

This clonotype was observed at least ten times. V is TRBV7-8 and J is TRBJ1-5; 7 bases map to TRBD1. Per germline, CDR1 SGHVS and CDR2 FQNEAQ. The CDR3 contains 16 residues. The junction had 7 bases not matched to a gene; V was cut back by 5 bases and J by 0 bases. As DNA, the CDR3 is TGTGCCAGCAGCCTCCAGGGGACAGTTAGCAATCAGCCCCAGCATTTT. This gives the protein CASSLQGTVSNQPQHF.

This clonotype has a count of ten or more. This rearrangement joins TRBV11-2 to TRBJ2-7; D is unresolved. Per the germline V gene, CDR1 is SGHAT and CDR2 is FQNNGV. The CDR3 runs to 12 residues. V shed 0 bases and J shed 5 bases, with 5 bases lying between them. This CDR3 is CASSLEVHEQYF. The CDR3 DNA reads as TGTGCCAGCAGCTTAGAGGTCCACGAGCAGTACTTC.

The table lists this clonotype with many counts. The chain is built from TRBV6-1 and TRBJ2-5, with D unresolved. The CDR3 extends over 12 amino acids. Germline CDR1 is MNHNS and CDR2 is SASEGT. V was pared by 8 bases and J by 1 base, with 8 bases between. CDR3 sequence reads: CASGNSQETQYF. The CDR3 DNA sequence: TGTGCCAGCGGGAACAGCCAAGAGACCCAGTACTTC.

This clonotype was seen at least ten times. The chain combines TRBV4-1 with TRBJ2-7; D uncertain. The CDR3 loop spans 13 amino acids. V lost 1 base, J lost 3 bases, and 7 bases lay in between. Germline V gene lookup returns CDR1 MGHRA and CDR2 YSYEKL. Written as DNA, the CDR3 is TGCGCCAGCAGCCAAGTCACGGACTACGAGCAGTACTTC. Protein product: CASSQVTDYEQYF.

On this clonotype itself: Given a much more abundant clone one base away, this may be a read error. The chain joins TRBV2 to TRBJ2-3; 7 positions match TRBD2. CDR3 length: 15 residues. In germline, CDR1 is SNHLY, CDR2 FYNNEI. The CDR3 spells CASRGLAVRTDMQYF. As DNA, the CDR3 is TGTGCCAGCAGGGGGCTAGCGGTACGCACAGATATGCAGTATTTT.

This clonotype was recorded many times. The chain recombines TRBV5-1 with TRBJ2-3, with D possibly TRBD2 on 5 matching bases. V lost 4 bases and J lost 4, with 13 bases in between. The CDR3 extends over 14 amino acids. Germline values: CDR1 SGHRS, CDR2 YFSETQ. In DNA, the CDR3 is TGCGCCAGCAGCAACGGACTGAGTCCAGATACGCAGTATTTT. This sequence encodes CASSNGLSPDTQYF.

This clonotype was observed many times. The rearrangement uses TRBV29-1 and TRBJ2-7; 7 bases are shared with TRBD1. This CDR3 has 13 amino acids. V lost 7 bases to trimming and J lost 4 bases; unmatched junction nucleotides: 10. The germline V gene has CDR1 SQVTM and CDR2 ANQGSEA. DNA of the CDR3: TGCAGCGCAGAAGGGACAGAGAGTTACGAGCAGTACTTC. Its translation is CSAEGTESYEQYF.

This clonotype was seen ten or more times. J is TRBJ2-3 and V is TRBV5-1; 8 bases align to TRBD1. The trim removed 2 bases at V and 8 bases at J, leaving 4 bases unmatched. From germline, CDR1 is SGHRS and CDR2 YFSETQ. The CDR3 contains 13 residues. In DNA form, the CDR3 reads TGCGCCAGCAGCTTCGGACAGGGAGGTACGCAGTATTTT. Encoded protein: CASSFGQGGTQYF. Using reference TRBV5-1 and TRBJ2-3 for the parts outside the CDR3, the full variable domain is KAGVTQTPRYLIKTRGQQVTLSCSPISGHRSVSWYQQTPGQGLQFLFEYFSETQRNKGNFPGRFSGRQFSNSRSEMNVSTLELGDSALYLCASSFGQGGTQYFGPGTRLTVL.

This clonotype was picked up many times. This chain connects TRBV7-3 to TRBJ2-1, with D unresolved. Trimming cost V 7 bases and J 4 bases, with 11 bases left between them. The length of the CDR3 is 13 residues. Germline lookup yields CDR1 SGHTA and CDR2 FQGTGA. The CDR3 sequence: CASTADPYNEQFF. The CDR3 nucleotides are TGTGCCAGCACAGCCGACCCTTACAATGAGCAGTTCTTC.

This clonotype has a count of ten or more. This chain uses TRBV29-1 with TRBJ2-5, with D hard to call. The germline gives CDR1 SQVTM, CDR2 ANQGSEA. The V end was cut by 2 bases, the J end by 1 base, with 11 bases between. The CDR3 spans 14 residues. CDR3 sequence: CSVEPQYSQETQYF. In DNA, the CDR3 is TGCAGCGTTGAACCGCAGTACTCCCAAGAGACCCAGTACTTC.

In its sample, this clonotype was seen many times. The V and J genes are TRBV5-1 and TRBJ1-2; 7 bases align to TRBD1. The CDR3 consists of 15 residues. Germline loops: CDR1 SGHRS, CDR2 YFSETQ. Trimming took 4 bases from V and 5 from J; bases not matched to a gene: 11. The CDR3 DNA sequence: TGCGCCAGCAGCCTCGTAAGGGACAGTACTTATGGCTACACCTTC. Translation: CASSLVRDSTYGYTF.

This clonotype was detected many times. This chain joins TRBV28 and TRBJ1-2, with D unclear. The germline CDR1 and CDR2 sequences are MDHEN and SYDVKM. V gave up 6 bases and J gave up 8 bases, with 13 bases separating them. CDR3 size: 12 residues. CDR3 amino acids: CASREGWQGYTF. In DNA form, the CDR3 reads TGTGCCAGCAGAGAGGGTTGGCAGGGCTACACCTTC.

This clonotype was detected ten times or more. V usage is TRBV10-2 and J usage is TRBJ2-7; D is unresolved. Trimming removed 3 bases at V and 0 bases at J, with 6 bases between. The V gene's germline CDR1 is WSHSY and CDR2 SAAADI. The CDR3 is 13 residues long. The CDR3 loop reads CASSEETSYEQYF. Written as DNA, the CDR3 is TGCGCCAGCAGTGAAGAGACCTCCTACGAGCAGTACTTC.